This record looks at one TCR beta chain sequence and its context. The Seattle patients joined while their infection was active and were tracked longitudinally afterward. The sample originates from a study of blood T cell repertoires in COVID-19. Study-level background: T cells, B-cell-depleted T cells, or PBMCs supplied cDNA or gDNA.

The V gene's germline CDR1 is SEHNR and CDR2 FQNEAQ (reference sequence). This CDR3 is 15 amino acids long. With 4 bases clipped from V and 8 bases from J, the junction kept 10 bases outside the gene matches. In the original analysis: Scientists estimated how many nucleated cells there were by amplifying reference gene primers. Libraries were prepared by immunoSEQ multiplex PCR; TCRdb keeps only in-frame clonotypes and omits some of them. V and J calls and clone size follow that table, whereas D and trimming were derived from the DNA. Here the sample spans fewer than 200,000 clones, around 93% being singletons.

V gene TRBV7-9 combines with J gene TRBJ1-4; TRBD1 matches 7 bases. Material for sequencing was peripheral blood. The sequence was collected from a young man with COVID-19, enrolled during active disease. The CDR3 sequence is CASSSLAARGEKLFF. CDR3 sequence (DNA): TGTGCCAGCAGCTCCCTCGCCGCCAGGGGGGAAAAACTGTTTTTT.